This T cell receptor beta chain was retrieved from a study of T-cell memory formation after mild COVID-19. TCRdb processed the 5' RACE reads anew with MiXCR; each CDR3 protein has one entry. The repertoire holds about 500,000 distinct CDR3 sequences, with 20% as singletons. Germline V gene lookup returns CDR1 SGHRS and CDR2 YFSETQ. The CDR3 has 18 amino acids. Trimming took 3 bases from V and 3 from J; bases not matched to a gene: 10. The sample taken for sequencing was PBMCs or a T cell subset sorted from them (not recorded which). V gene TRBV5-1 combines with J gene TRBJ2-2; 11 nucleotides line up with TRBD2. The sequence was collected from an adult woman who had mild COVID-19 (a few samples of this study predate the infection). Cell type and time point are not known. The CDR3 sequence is CASSSRLLAGEYTGELFF. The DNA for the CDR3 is TGCGCCAGCAGCTCCCGGCTACTAGCGGGAGAGTACACCGGGGAGCTGTTTTTT. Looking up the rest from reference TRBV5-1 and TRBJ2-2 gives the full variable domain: KAGVTQTPRYLIKTRGQQVTLSCSPISGHRSVSWYQQTPGQGLQFLFEYFSETQRNKGNFPGRFSGRQFSNSRSEMNVSTLELGDSALYLCASSSRLLAGEYTGELFFGEGSRLTVL.